Shown below are 18 T cell receptor beta chains from a single sample sequenced in a study of cytomegalovirus exposure and HLA in healthy donors (dated by TCRdb to the late 2010s). The receptor library was made with the immunoSEQ multiplex PCR assay. The multiplex PCR relied on a mix of 60 forward primers for TCR Vbeta segments and 13 reverse primers for TCR Jbeta segments. TCRdb's version of the immuneACCESS table is confined to in-frame rearrangements and falls short of the full clone set. An unresolved V gene accounts for under half of the shortfall where checked; the remainder is of unknown origin. Present in this sample are about 88,000 clones, approximately 90% of which were seen just once. Around 2.3% of the sample is taken by the ten largest. Sequenced material: PBMCs. Receptors were obtained from a man between 18 and 35 years old in good health and CMV-seronegative.

The chain couples TRBV6-6 to TRBJ2-7, with 13 bases aligning to TRBD2. Germline values: CDR1 MNHNY, CDR2 SVGAGI (reference sequence). Unmatched junction bases numbered 10, after V lost 6 bases and J lost 5 bases. CDR3 length: 16 residues. The CDR3 protein is CASRERTSGRLNEQYF. DNA for the CDR3: TGTGCCAGCAGGGAAAGGACTAGCGGGAGACTTAACGAGCAGTACTTC.

The rearrangement links TRBV28 to TRBJ1-4; D remains unclear. The CDR3 consists of 17 residues. From germline, CDR1 is MDHEN and CDR2 SYDVKM. With 5 bases removed from V and 0 bases from J, the gap between germline ends came to 16 bases. CDR3 sequence (DNA): TGTGCCAGCAGTCTAAATATCAACTTTGCAACTAATGAAAAACTGTTTTTT. Its translation is CASSLNINFATNEKLFF.

The chain joins TRBV7-9 to TRBJ1-2; D possibly corresponds to TRBD1 (5 bases). Trimming cost V 1 base and J 10 bases, with 13 bases left between them. The germline gives CDR1 SEHNR, CDR2 FQNEAQ (reference sequence). The CDR3 is 13 amino acids. CDR3 coding DNA: TGTGCCAGCAGCTTAGATGGGACTGAGGTCTACACCTTC. Protein: CASSLDGTEVYTF.

V usage is TRBV29-1 and J usage is TRBJ2-1, with 7 bases identical to TRBD1. V trimming: 7 bases; J trimming: 9 bases; junction bases outside the gene matches: 18. This CDR3 is 15 amino acids long. Germline V gene sequence: CDR1 SQVTM, CDR2 ANQGSEA. The CDR3 DNA is TGCAGCGCCGCGACAGGGAGTACGGTGGGTGGTGAGCAGTTCTTC. Its translation: CSAATGSTVGGEQFF.

The CDR3 is CASSLEGWNRVNIQYF. Here the CDR3 DNA reads TGTGCCAGCAGCTTAGAAGGGTGGAACAGGGTAAACATTCAGTACTTC. This chain links TRBV7-2 with TRBJ2-4, with D perhaps TRBD1 (6 bases). CDR1 and CDR2 from the germline V gene are SGHTA and FQGNSA. V was clipped by 1 base and J by 6 bases, with 16 bases between them. CDR3 size: 16 residues.

Worth noting for this clone: This sample also contains other DNA sequences that code for the same CDR3. The chain recombines TRBV7-8 with TRBJ1-1, with D unresolved. V was trimmed by 3 bases and J by 0 bases, leaving 5 bases between them. The CDR3 is 13 amino acids. Germline CDR1 and CDR2: SGHVS and FQNEAQ. This CDR3 is CASSFRLNTEAFF. Written as DNA, the CDR3 is TGTGCCAGCAGCTTCAGATTGAACACTGAAGCTTTCTTT.

The chain employs TRBV7-2 and TRBJ1-2; D is unresolved. Germline V gene data show CDR1 as SGHTA and CDR2 as FQGNSA. The CDR3 extends over 15 amino acids. The V end lost 2 bases, the J end lost 8 bases, and 18 bases lay between the germline ends. CDR3 bases: TGTGCCAGCAGCTTACCCCCCCCGCAGTTCCCCGGCTACACCTTC. This sequence encodes CASSLPPPQFPGYTF.

This rearrangement joins TRBV9 to TRBJ2-5, with 10 positions matching TRBD2. The germline gives CDR1 SGDLS, CDR2 YYNGEE. The CDR3 sequence is 16 residues long. The trim removed 0 bases at V and 3 bases at J, leaving 5 bases unmatched. CDR3 sequence (DNA): TGTGCCAGCAGCGTAGGGCTAGCGGGAGTAGAAGAGACCCAGTACTTC. It is translated as CASSVGLAGVEETQYF. Supplemented by reference TRBV9 and TRBJ2-5, the full variable domain reads DSGVTQTPKHLITATGQRVTLRCSPRSGDLSVYWYQQSLDQGLQFLIQYYNGEERAKGNILERFSAQQFPDLHSELNLSSLELGDSALYFCASSVGLAGVEETQYFGPGTRLLVL.

This clone was observed once. This chain connects TRBV7-9 to TRBJ1-1; 9 nucleotides agree with TRBD1. The CDR3 has 17 residues. Germline V lookup: CDR1 SEHNR, CDR2 FQNEAQ (reference sequence). The trim removed 6 bases at V and 0 bases at J, leaving 11 bases unmatched. CDR3 sequence: CASSLYGTGYMNTEAFF. DNA for the CDR3: TGTGCCAGCAGTCTTTATGGGACAGGGTACATGAACACTGAAGCTTTCTTT.

This chain connects TRBV5-6 to TRBJ2-5; D is possibly TRBD1 (6 bases). V lost 0 bases and J lost 1, with 10 bases in between. The CDR3 covers 15 residues. Germline CDR1 and CDR2: SGHDT and YYEEEE. The CDR3 sequence is CASSLGGQGQETQYF. Written as DNA, the CDR3 is TGTGCCAGCAGCTTGGGGGGGCAGGGCCAAGAGACCCAGTACTTC.

The J gene is TRBJ1-6, the V gene TRBV4-1; D gene ambiguous. The germline V gene encodes CDR1 MGHRA and CDR2 YSYEKL. Trimming shortened V by 0 bases and J by 11 bases, and 5 bases separated the two germline ends. This CDR3 spans 12 amino acids. CDR3 sequence: CASSQEEPPLHF. As DNA, the CDR3 is TGCGCCAGCAGCCAAGAAGAGCCACCCCTCCACTTT.

The chain links TRBV7-9 to TRBJ1-1; TRBD1 matches at 7 bases. The CDR3 covers 14 residues. Germline loops: CDR1 SEHNR, CDR2 FQNEAQ (reference sequence). Trimming removed 5 bases from V and 0 bases from J; junction bases left unmatched: 3. For the CDR3, the DNA is TGTGCCAGCAGCCCACAGGGGATGAACACTGAAGCTTTCTTT. This gives the protein CASSPQGMNTEAFF.

This chain connects TRBV6-4 to TRBJ2-6; D unclear. This CDR3 spans 13 amino acids. CDR1 MRHNA and CDR2 SNTAGT come from the germline V gene. Trimming removed 8 bases at V and 0 bases at J, with 5 bases between. In DNA form, the CDR3 reads TGTGCCAGCGGAGTCTCTGGGGCCAACGTCCTGACTTTC. Protein product: CASGVSGANVLTF.

The chain combines TRBV28 with TRBJ2-1; no definite D call. The germline V gene encodes CDR1 MDHEN and CDR2 SYDVKM. Trimming left V 1 base short and J 9 bases short, with 13 bases between. This CDR3 has 14 residues. The CDR3 sequence is CASSLSASYIEQFF. The CDR3 bases are TGTGCCAGCAGTTTATCGGCTAGTTATATTGAGCAGTTCTTC. The full variable domain, its missing parts supplied by reference TRBV28 and TRBJ2-1, is DVKVTQSSRYLVKRTGEKVFLECVQDMDHENMFWYRQDPGLGLRLIYFSYDVKMKEKGDIPEGYSVSREKKERFSLILESASTNQTSMYLCASSLSASYIEQFFGPGTRLTVL.

As to this clone: This same CDR3 is encoded by further DNA sequences in the sample. This rearrangement joins TRBV11-2 to TRBJ2-7; D not resolved. The CDR3 contains 12 residues. Germline CDR1 and CDR2: SGHAT and FQNNGV. V was pared by 3 bases and J by 13 bases, with 16 bases between. Written as DNA, the CDR3 is TGTGCCAGCAGCTTGGTAGAGCGTACGCGATACTTC. This codes for CASSLVERTRYF.

This chain links TRBV9 with TRBJ1-2; tentative D call: TRBD1 (5 bases). Germline CDR1 SGDLS, CDR2 YYNGEE. This CDR3 is built from 11 residues. Trimming took off 8 bases at V and 6 bases at J, with 11 bases between the two ends. For the CDR3, the DNA is TGTGCCAGTCAGGGAAGGCATGGCTACACCTTC. Residues: CASQGRHGYTF.

The CDR3 sequence: CASSEAPHGSSPLHF. CDR3 coding DNA: TGTGCCAGCAGTGAAGCCCCCCACGGGAGTTCACCCCTCCACTTT. V is TRBV6-1 and J is TRBJ1-6; D ambiguous. The germline V gene encodes CDR1 MNHNS and CDR2 SASEGT. V lost 0 bases and J 9 bases, leaving 12 bases between the germline ends. The CDR3 totals 15 residues.

V and J are TRBV7-9 and TRBJ2-5, with 8 bases identical to TRBD2. Trimming took 4 bases from V and 4 from J; bases not matched to a gene: 2. The CDR3 extends over 13 amino acids. CDR1 and CDR2 from the germline V gene are SEHNR and FQNEAQ (reference sequence). CDR3 coding DNA: TGTGCCAGCAGCTGGGGACTAGTAGAGACCCAGTACTTC. This sequence encodes CASSWGLVETQYF. The full variable domain, with the rest looked up from reference TRBV7-9 and TRBJ2-5, is DTGVSQNPRHKITKRGQNVTFRCDPISEHNRLYWYRQTLGQGPEFLTYFQNEAQLEKSRLLSDRFSAERPKGSFSTLEIQRTEQGDSAMYLCASSWGLVETQYFGPGTRLLVL.